The next 24 T cell receptor beta chains were all read from a single sample in a study of immune evolution from preneoplasia to lung adenocarcinoma (dated by TCRdb to the early 2020s). The library was built by means of the immunoSEQ multiplex PCR assay. TCRdb's version of the immuneACCESS table is confined to in-frame rearrangements and falls short of the full clone set. An unresolved V gene accounts for under half of the shortfall where checked; the remainder is of unknown origin. This sample has a few thousand clones in its table, and roughly four fifths of those were observed once. The ten largest make up roughly a sixth of the sample. Sequenced sample: FFPE minimally invasive lung adenocarcinoma tissue. Per the publication, the cell subset or site label means: micro-invasive lung adenocarcinoma (MIA). The receptors derive from a person in their sixties or seventies with lung adenocarcinoma.

The chain uses TRBV11-2 and TRBJ2-1, with 9 nucleotides matching TRBD2. From germline, CDR1 is SGHAT and CDR2 FQNNGV. V shed 1 base, J shed 9 bases, and the junction held 4 bases outside the gene matches. There are 14 residues in the CDR3. The CDR3 DNA is TGTGCCAGCAGCTTAGTCGGACTAGCGATTGAGCAGTTCTTC. Translated: CASSLVGLAIEQFF.

V gene TRBV5-1 combines with J gene TRBJ1-1, with 7 bases aligning to TRBD1. The V gene end was trimmed by 5 bases and the J gene end by 0 bases; junction bases not matched to a gene: 10. The CDR3 spans 16 residues. From germline, CDR1 is SGHRS and CDR2 YFSETQ. The CDR3 nucleotides read TGCGCCAGCAGATATGCCCCGGGACAGATGAACACTGAAGCTTTCTTT. It codes for CASRYAPGQMNTEAFF.

V usage is TRBV6-5 and J usage is TRBJ2-3, with a possible D match to TRBD2 (6 bases). Germline CDR1 is MNHEY and CDR2 is SVGAGI. This CDR3 comprises 14 residues. The ends were cut back, 6 bases at V and 1 base at J, with 11 bases in the middle. CDR3 bases: TGTGCCAGCAGCGAGCGGGTCCGCACAGATACGCAGTATTTT. Translated: CASSERVRTDTQYF.

The CDR3 coding sequence is TGTGCCAGCAGCCGCCCATTTGGGGCCAACTCTGGAAACACCATATATTTT. It specifies CASSRPFGANSGNTIYF. V and J are TRBV11-2 and TRBJ1-3; D may be TRBD1 (5 bases). The CDR3 is 17 residues long. Germline assignment: CDR1 SGHAT and CDR2 FQNNGV. V shed 5 bases and J shed 0 bases, with 17 bases lying between them.

This clone was seen only a few times. V gene TRBV19 combines with J gene TRBJ2-7, with D perhaps TRBD1 (6 bases). Trimming removed 9 bases at V and 0 bases at J, with 15 bases between. CDR1 is LNHDA and CDR2 is SQIVND in the germline V gene (reference sequence). This CDR3 contains 14 residues. This CDR3 is CASAPTGSSYEQYF. The CDR3 DNA is TGTGCCAGCGCGCCGACAGGCAGCTCCTACGAGCAGTACTTC.

The chain employs TRBV2 and TRBJ2-2; TRBD2 matches at 9 bases. CDR3 length equals 17 residues. Trimming cost V 2 bases and J 5 bases; bases outside gene matches: 9. Germline V CDR1 and CDR2: SNHLY, FYNNEI. In nucleotides, the CDR3 is TGTGCCAGCAGTGAAACGGCTAGCGGGGTGGTTACCGGGGAGCTGTTTTTT. Translated, it gives CASSETASGVVTGELFF.

The chain combines TRBV4-1 with TRBJ2-1, with D tentatively TRBD1 (6 bases). Germline CDR1 MGHRA, CDR2 YSYEKL. Trimming removed 3 bases from V and 10 bases from J, with 10 bases in between. CDR3 length: 12 residues. As DNA, the CDR3 is TGCGCCAGCAGCCACTCCGGGACAGAGCAGTTCTTC. It specifies CASSHSGTEQFF.

The CDR3, as DNA: TGTGCCAGCAGCTTCGAAACAGACACCGGGGAGCTGTTTTTT. It is translated as CASSFETDTGELFF. The V and J genes are TRBV7-2 and TRBJ2-2, with D uncertain. CDR1 is SGHTA, CDR2 FQGNSA, per germline. The CDR3 has 14 residues. Trimming cost V 3 bases and J 3 bases, with 8 bases left between them.

The gene calls are TRBV11-2 and TRBJ1-5; D is unclear. Trimming stripped 0 bases from V and 5 bases from J, with 5 bases between. The CDR3 spans 13 residues. Germline lookup yields CDR1 SGHAT and CDR2 FQNNGV. CDR3 nucleotide sequence: TGTGCCAGCAGCTTAGATAGTTATCAGCCCCAGCATTTT. This gives the protein CASSLDSYQPQHF. The entire variable domain, with the rest obtained from reference TRBV11-2 and TRBJ1-5, is as follows: EAGVAQSPRYKIIEKRQSVAFWCNPISGHATLYWYQQILGQGPKLLIQFQNNGVVDDSQLPKDRFSAERLKGVDSTLKIQPAKLEDSAVYLCASSLDSYQPQHFGDGTRLSIL.

The chain joins TRBV29-1 to TRBJ1-2; a weak D match, TRBD1 (5 bases). The CDR3 has 15 amino acids. V was clipped by 8 bases and J by 2 bases, with 21 bases between them. CDR1 is SQVTM and CDR2 is ANQGSEA in the germline V gene. For the CDR3, the DNA is TGCAGCTCCTGGGACTCTTTTAATTTGAACTATGGCTACACCTTC. Encoded protein: CSSWDSFNLNYGYTF.

The chain recombines TRBV7-1 with TRBJ2-5; D is tentatively TRBD1 or TRBD2 (5 bases each). TRBV7-1 is given ORF status, its function remaining uncertain. V lost 5 bases and J 2 bases, leaving 18 bases between the germline ends. There are 16 residues in the CDR3. The CDR3 reads CASSLLSPGSQETQYF. The CDR3 DNA reads TGTGCCAGCAGCCTTCTATCCCCAGGGAGTCAAGAGACCCAGTACTTC.

This chain links TRBV5-1 with TRBJ2-5; the match to TRBD1 covers 8 bases. The length of the CDR3 is 16 residues. CDR1 and CDR2 from the germline V gene are SGHRS and YFSETQ. After removal of 0 bases from V and 5 bases from J, the junction contained 9 bases not matched to a gene. The CDR3 DNA follows: TGCGCCAGCAGCTTGGAAGGGGCAGGGGGCGCGGAGACCCAGTACTTC. Residues: CASSLEGAGGAETQYF.

This chain joins TRBV5-6 and TRBJ1-2; D is possibly TRBD1 (5 bases). V was cut by 4 bases and J by 3 bases, with 10 bases left in between. Germline values: CDR1 SGHDT, CDR2 YYEEEE. The CDR3 is 13 amino acids. The CDR3 DNA reads TGTGCCAGCAGCCTCGGGACGGACTATGGCTACACCTTC. It specifies CASSLGTDYGYTF.

This clone came up once. The gene calls are TRBV6-5 and TRBJ2-7; no clear D gene. Between the trimmed V and J ends, which lost 0 bases and 4 bases, there was a span of 13 bases. This CDR3 has 15 residues. CDR1 MNHEY and CDR2 SVGAGI come from the germline V gene. The CDR3 spells CASSYSSSSLYEQYF. As DNA, the CDR3 is TGTGCCAGCAGTTACTCGAGTAGTTCTCTGTACGAGCAGTACTTC.

This clone occurred once. The rearrangement joins TRBV28 to TRBJ2-5, with no clear D. The V end lost 7 bases, the J end lost 5 bases, and 14 bases lay between the germline ends. Germline loops: CDR1 MDHEN, CDR2 SYDVKM. The CDR3 runs to 13 residues. Written as DNA, the CDR3 is TGTGCCAGCACCTACGGACGGCGGGAGACCCAGTACTTC. Translating it yields CASTYGRRETQYF.

The chain uses TRBV29-1 and TRBJ2-3; 8 bases map to TRBD1. The germline V gene encodes CDR1 SQVTM and CDR2 ANQGSEA. The CDR3 is 14 residues long. V gave up 6 bases and J gave up 4 bases; unmatched junction bases: 9. As DNA, the CDR3 is TGCAGCGTAGGGGACAGGATAGGGGCAGATACGCAGTATTTT. Its translation is CSVGDRIGADTQYF.

The rearrangement links TRBV30 to TRBJ1-4; 7 nucleotides line up with TRBD1. After removal of 0 bases from V and 0 bases from J, the junction contained 4 bases not matched to a gene. Germline V gene lookup returns CDR1 GTSNPN and CDR2 SVGIG (reference sequence). The CDR3 contains 16 residues. The CDR3 coding sequence is TGTGCCTGGAGTGTACAGGGGACTGCAACTAATGAAAAACTGTTTTTT. Translation gives CAWSVQGTATNEKLFF.

This chain uses TRBV2 with TRBJ2-5; TRBD2 agrees at 12 bases. Germline V gene sequence: CDR1 SNHLY, CDR2 FYNNEI. There are 16 residues in the CDR3. V gave up 4 bases and J gave up 5 bases; unmatched junction bases: 8. The DNA for the CDR3 is TGTGCCAGCAGTGGGGCTAGCGGGGGGGCCGGGGAGACCCAGTACTTC. It is translated as CASSGASGGAGETQYF.

This sequence joins TRBV6-6 and TRBJ1-4; D is uncertain. The CDR3 runs 14 residues. CDR1 is MNHNY and CDR2 is SVGAGI in the germline V gene (reference sequence). The V end was cut by 6 bases, the J end by 0 bases, with 8 bases between. Here the CDR3 DNA reads TGTGCCAGCAGCGCCGATACAACTAATGAAAAACTGTTTTTT. Protein sequence: CASSADTTNEKLFF.

The V gene is TRBV11-2, the J gene TRBJ1-1; D perhaps matches TRBD1 (5 bases). The germline V gene has CDR1 SGHAT and CDR2 FQNNGV. The CDR3 extends over 15 amino acids. With 4 bases removed from V and 0 bases from J, the gap between germline ends came to 12 bases. The CDR3 sequence: CASSSPQGLNTEAFF. DNA for the CDR3: TGTGCCAGCAGCTCCCCGCAGGGTCTGAACACTGAAGCTTTCTTT.

The chain has TRBV6-6 and TRBJ2-5; 8 nucleotides agree with TRBD1. J gave up 4 bases and V 4 bases, and 5 bases lay outside the gene matches. This CDR3 is built from 14 residues. The germline V gene encodes CDR1 MNHNY and CDR2 SVGAGI (reference sequence). The CDR3 protein is CASSSQGAGETQYF. The CDR3 nucleotides are TGTGCCAGCAGTTCCCAGGGGGCGGGAGAGACCCAGTACTTC.

V usage is TRBV18 and J usage is TRBJ1-4; a possible D gene is TRBD1 (5 bases). The CDR3 is 14 residues long. Germline CDR1 KGHSH, CDR2 LQKENI. V lost 5 bases, J lost 11 bases, and 18 bases lay in between. The CDR3 DNA follows: TGTGCCAGCTCAACCGGGACTGGTGGGAGGAAACTGTTTTTT. Its protein product is CASSTGTGGRKLFF.

The J gene is TRBJ2-1, the V gene TRBV5-1, with unresolved D. The CDR3 contains 12 residues. V was trimmed by 3 bases and J by 9 bases, leaving 10 bases between them. The germline V gene encodes CDR1 SGHRS and CDR2 YFSETQ. This CDR3 is CASSSDESEQFF. CDR3 bases: TGCGCCAGCAGCTCGGATGAGTCTGAGCAGTTCTTC.

The chain joins TRBV7-6 to TRBJ2-5, with TRBD2 as a possible D gene (5 bases). Between the trimmed V and J ends, which lost 5 bases and 5 bases, there was a span of 6 bases. CDR3 length: 11 residues. Germline V gene lookup returns CDR1 SGHVS and CDR2 FNYEAQ. The CDR3 DNA reads as TGTGCCAGCAGCAGAGGGGAGACCCAGTACTTC. Protein sequence: CASSRGETQYF.